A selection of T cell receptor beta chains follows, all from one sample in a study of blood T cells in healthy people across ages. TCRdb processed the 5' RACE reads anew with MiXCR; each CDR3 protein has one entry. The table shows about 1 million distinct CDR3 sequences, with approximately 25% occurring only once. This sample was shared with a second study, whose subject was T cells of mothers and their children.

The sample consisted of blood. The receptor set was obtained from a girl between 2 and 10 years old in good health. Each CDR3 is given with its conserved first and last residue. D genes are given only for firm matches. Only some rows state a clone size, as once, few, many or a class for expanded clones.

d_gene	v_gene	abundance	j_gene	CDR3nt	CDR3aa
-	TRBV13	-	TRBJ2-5	TGTGCCAGCAGCTTATCTCGTTTTATGGAGACCCAGTACTTC	CASSLSRFMETQYF
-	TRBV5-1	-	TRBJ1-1	TGCGCCAGCACTCGGACACAAAAGAACACTGAAGCTTTCTTT	CASTRTQKNTEAFF
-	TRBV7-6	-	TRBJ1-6	TGTGCCAGCAGCTTACATGTGGGCGGGGGATCACCCCTCCACTTT	CASSLHVGGGSPLHF
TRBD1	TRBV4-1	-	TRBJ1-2	TGCGCCAGCAGCCAAGAGGACAGGGTGGAGGGCTACACCTTC	CASSQEDRVEGYTF
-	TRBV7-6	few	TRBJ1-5	TGTGCCAGCAGCTTAGATAGGGGCTATAATCAGCCCCAGCATTTT	CASSLDRGYNQPQHF
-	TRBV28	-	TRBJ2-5	TGTGCCAGCACTTCCCGGGCAGGGGGGCAAGAGACCCAGTACTTC	CASTSRAGGQETQYF
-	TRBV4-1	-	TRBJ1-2	TGCGCCAGCAGCCTCCCTTACCGTTTCGACGGCTACACCTTC	CASSLPYRFDGYTF
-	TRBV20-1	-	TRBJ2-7	TGCAGTGCTAGAGGCCCTTGGGATGGGGGTAGCGATGCCTACGAGCAGTACTTC	CSARGPWDGGSDAYEQYF
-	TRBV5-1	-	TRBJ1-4	TGCGCCAGCAGCTTCCGGGACCCCAATGAAAAACTGTTTTTT	CASSFRDPNEKLFF
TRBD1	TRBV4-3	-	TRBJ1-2	TGCGCCAGCAGCAACTGGACAGGGGGAGACTATGGCTACACCTTC	CASSNWTGGDYGYTF